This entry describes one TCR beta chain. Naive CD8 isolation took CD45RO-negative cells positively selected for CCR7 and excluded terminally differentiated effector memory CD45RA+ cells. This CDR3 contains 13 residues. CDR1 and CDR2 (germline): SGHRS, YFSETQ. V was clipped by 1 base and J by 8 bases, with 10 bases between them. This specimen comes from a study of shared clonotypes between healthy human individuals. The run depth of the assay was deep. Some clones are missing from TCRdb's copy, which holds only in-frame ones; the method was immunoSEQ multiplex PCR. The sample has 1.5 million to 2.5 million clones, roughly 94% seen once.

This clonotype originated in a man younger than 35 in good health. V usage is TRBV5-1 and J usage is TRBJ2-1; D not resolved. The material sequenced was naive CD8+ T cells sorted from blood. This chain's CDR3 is CASSLTGPHEQFF. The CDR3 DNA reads TGCGCCAGCAGCTTGACCGGGCCCCATGAGCAGTTCTTC.